These T cell receptor beta chains were read from a single sample in a study of OX40 agonist ivuxolimab in advanced cancers. Profiled with immunoSEQ multiplex PCR; TCRdb holds only in-frame clones, not every one. The sample yields tens of thousands of clones, roughly nine tenths seen once. Source: CD4+ or CD8+ T cells sorted from blood, taken in a trial of the OX40 agonist ivuxolimab. The receptors stem from an adult with an advanced solid tumor such as melanoma, head and neck, liver or kidney cancer. Both conserved end residues are part of each CDR3. The D gene is left open where the match is weak. Clone size is stated in some rows and not others, as once, few, many or a class when expanded.

>-|TRBJ1-4|-|TRBV28
CASKTPGGATNEKLFF
TGTGCCAGCAAGACCCCGGGGGGGGCAACTAATGAAAAACTGTTTTTT
>TRBD1|TRBJ2-7|once|TRBV5-8
CASSFGDRASYEQYF
TGTGCCAGCAGCTTCGGAGACAGGGCGTCCTACGAGCAGTACTTC
>TRBD2|TRBJ2-1|-|TRBV7-6
CASSYSGIGVEQFF
TGTGCCAGCAGCTATAGCGGGATAGGGGTTGAGCAGTTCTTC
>TRBD2|TRBJ2-7|-|TRBV18
CASSPWLAGSGSYEQYF
TGTGCCAGCTCACCATGGCTAGCGGGATCGGGCTCCTACGAGCAGTACTTC
>TRBD1|TRBJ1-5|-|TRBV18
CASSLETGEDQPQHF
TGTGCCAGCTCTCTCGAGACAGGGGAAGACCAGCCCCAGCATTTT
>-|TRBJ1-5|few|TRBV10-3
CAISEKGADSNQPQHF
TGTGCCATCAGTGAGAAAGGGGCGGATAGCAATCAGCCCCAGCATTTT
>TRBD2|TRBJ2-2|-|TRBV27
CASRSSGSTGELFF
TGTGCCAGCAGGTCTAGCGGTTCCACCGGGGAGCTGTTTTTT
>-|TRBJ1-5|-|TRBV19
CASSSPASNQPQHF
TGTGCCAGTAGTTCCCCTGCTAGCAATCAGCCCCAGCATTTT
>-|TRBJ2-5|-|TRBV2
CASSVGGPETQYF
TGTGCCAGCAGTGTGGGGGGGCCAGAGACCCAGTACTTC
>-|TRBJ2-3|-|TRBV5-8
CASSLAGVRTDTQYF
TGTGCCAGCAGCTTGGCGGGAGTTCGAACAGATACGCAGTATTTT
>TRBD1|TRBJ1-2|-|TRBV6-5
CASSYSPTGRAYGYTF
TGTGCCAGCAGTTACTCGCCGACAGGGCGAGCCTATGGCTACACCTTC
>-|TRBJ1-2|once|TRBV28
CASRRTGYGYTF
TGTGCCAGCAGGCGGACGGGCTATGGCTACACCTTC
>TRBD1|TRBJ1-6|-|TRBV4-1
CASSRTGGNSPLHF
TGCGCCAGCAGCCGTACAGGGGGTAATTCACCCCTCCACTTT
>-|TRBJ1-2|-|TRBV28
CASRVPPPRGSFDGYTF
TGTGCCAGCAGAGTACCACCCCCCAGGGGATCTTTTGATGGCTACACCTTC
>TRBD1|TRBJ2-3|-|TRBV5-1
CASSSGQGMSNTQYF
TGCGCCAGCAGCTCCGGACAGGGGATGTCGAATACGCAGTATTTT